The 15 T cell receptor beta chains below come from one sample, sequenced in a study of blood T cell repertoires in COVID-19. Produced via immunoSEQ multiplex PCR; TCRdb's table is partial and in-frame only. In the table there are more than 150,000 clones, roughly nine tenths of which are singletons. The specimen was peripheral blood. These TCRs come from a woman between 65 and 79 years old with acute or convalescent COVID-19.

This clone was observed once. The chain links TRBV6-2 or TRBV6-3 to TRBJ1-5; D remains unclear. CDR1 and CDR2 from the germline V gene are MNHEY and SVGEGT. The CDR3 consists of 13 residues. The germline V and J ends were trimmed by 5 bases and 6 bases, with 11 bases remaining between them. The CDR3 nucleotides are TGTGCCAGCAGTATTCAACTCACTCAGCCCCAGCATTTT. Amino acid sequence: CASSIQLTQPQHF.

The V and J genes are TRBV4-1 and TRBJ2-7, with 10 bases matching TRBD1. This CDR3 is 16 amino acids long. Looked up from germline, CDR1 is MGHRA and CDR2 is YSYEKL. V lost 0 bases to trimming and J lost 5 bases; unmatched junction nucleotides: 7. CDR3 sequence: CASSQEWTGGRDEQYF. Here the CDR3 DNA reads TGCGCCAGCAGCCAAGAATGGACAGGGGGTCGCGACGAGCAGTACTTC.

The V call is TRBV6-1, the J call TRBJ1-3, with D perhaps matching TRBD1 (5 bases). The CDR3 has 13 residues. V lost 1 base to trimming and J lost 8 bases, with 9 bases between them. Per the germline V gene, CDR1 is MNHNS and CDR2 is SASEGT. The CDR3: CASSEGQKDTIYF. Here the CDR3 DNA reads TGTGCCAGCAGTGAAGGACAGAAAGACACCATATATTTT.

V gene TRBV19 combines with J gene TRBJ1-2; 9 bases map to TRBD1. Unmatched junction bases numbered 10, after V lost 7 bases and J lost 4 bases. Per the germline V gene, CDR1 is LNHDA and CDR2 is SQIVND (reference sequence). The CDR3 has 15 amino acids. The CDR3 coding sequence is TGTGCCAGTACCAAGGGACAGGGACAGGGCTATGGCTACACCTTC. Translating gives CASTKGQGQGYGYTF.

The chain uses TRBV7-2 and TRBJ2-4; TRBD2 matches at 10 bases. Per germline, CDR1 SGHTA and CDR2 FQGNSA. Trimming cost V 2 bases and J 6 bases; bases outside gene matches: 4. The length of the CDR3 is 15 residues. The CDR3 spells CASSLTSGVVNIQYF. The DNA for the CDR3 is TGTGCCAGCAGCTTAACTAGCGGGGTTGTAAACATTCAGTACTTC.

V usage is TRBV5-8 and J usage is TRBJ2-5; D not resolved. This CDR3 comprises 11 residues. V dropped 4 bases and J dropped 6 bases, with 7 bases sitting between them. The germline gives CDR1 SGHTS, CDR2 YDEGEE. CDR3 coding DNA: TGTGCCAGCAGCACCTATAAGACCCAGTACTTC. Translating it yields CASSTYKTQYF.

This chain uses TRBV5-1 with TRBJ1-2; 7 bases agree with TRBD1. V dropped 4 bases and J dropped 1; count of bases not matched to a gene: 7. Germline lookup yields CDR1 SGHRS and CDR2 YFSETQ. The CDR3 covers 15 residues. The CDR3 nucleotides read TGCGCCAGCAGCCTTACAGGGGCAGTTAACTATGGCTACACCTTC. Protein: CASSLTGAVNYGYTF.

The V gene is TRBV9, the J gene TRBJ1-1, with a weak D call TRBD1 (5 bases). This CDR3 region has 15 residues. Deletions cut 0 bases from V and 0 bases from J, with 9 bases between. Looked up from germline, CDR1 is SGDLS and CDR2 is YYNGEE. The CDR3 spells CASSVGSGMNTEAFF. CDR3 DNA sequence: TGTGCCAGCAGCGTAGGGTCAGGGATGAACACTGAAGCTTTCTTT.

A few counts support this clone. The V gene is TRBV27, the J gene TRBJ1-5; 7 bases line up with TRBD1. V was pared by 5 bases and J by 6 bases, with 7 bases of the junction left unmatched. Germline assignment: CDR1 MNHEY and CDR2 SMNVEV (reference sequence). The CDR3 totals 14 residues. CDR3 amino acids: CASSPQGDGQPQHF. CDR3 nucleotide sequence: TGTGCCAGCAGTCCCCAGGGGGACGGTCAGCCCCAGCATTTT.

This chain joins TRBV30 and TRBJ2-7; D ambiguous. The CDR3 has 11 amino acids. Trimming pared 0 bases from V and 3 bases from J, leaving 3 bases between. Germline loops: CDR1 GTSNPN, CDR2 SVGIG (reference sequence). CDR3 residues: CAWSVLYEQYF. CDR3 DNA sequence: TGTGCCTGGAGTGTACTCTACGAGCAGTACTTC.

This rearrangement joins TRBV24-1 to TRBJ2-2; 9 positions match TRBD1. CDR3 length: 16 amino acids. With V trimmed by 4 bases and J by 6 bases, 8 bases remained unmatched. Germline CDR1 is KGHDR and CDR2 is SFDVKD. This CDR3 is CATSDPGTGPAGELFF. The CDR3 DNA sequence: TGTGCCACCAGTGACCCCGGGACAGGGCCTGCCGGGGAGCTGTTTTTT.

V and J are TRBV6-2 or TRBV6-3 and TRBJ2-1, with 9 bases lining up with TRBD1. The CDR3 is 16 residues long. With 5 bases clipped from V and 6 bases from J, the junction kept 11 bases outside the gene matches. From germline, CDR1 is MNHEY and CDR2 SVGEGT. The CDR3 DNA reads TGTGCCAGCAGTCCCCCGGGACAGGGTCCCCTCAATGAGCAGTTCTTC. Its protein is CASSPPGQGPLNEQFF.

This chain uses TRBV3-1 (or the pseudogene TRBV3-2) with TRBJ2-2, with 9 bases identical to TRBD1. V dropped 6 bases and J dropped 5; count of bases not matched to a gene: 10. Germline values: CDR1 LGHDT, CDR2 YNNKEL (reference sequence). This CDR3 has 16 residues. CDR3 sequence: CASRRRRDRETGELFF. CDR3 DNA: TGTGCCAGCAGACGTCGCCGGGACAGGGAAACCGGGGAGCTGTTTTTT.

The chain carries TRBV19 and TRBJ2-2, with 7 bases aligning to TRBD1. V lost 4 bases and J lost 1; bases outside the gene matches: 9. Looked up from germline, CDR1 is LNHDA and CDR2 is SQIVND (reference sequence). This CDR3 region has 17 residues. The DNA for the CDR3 is TGTGCCAGTAGTAGCGGACAGGCGCCGTTGAACACCGGGGAGCTGTTTTTT. Its protein product is CASSSGQAPLNTGELFF.

The CDR3 sequence: CASSSGQGGTEAFF. The CDR3 region has the DNA TGTGCCAGCAGCTCCGGACAGGGGGGCACTGAAGCTTTCTTT. The gene calls are TRBV11-2 and TRBJ1-1; 10 positions agree with TRBD1. Germline V gene data show CDR1 as SGHAT and CDR2 as FQNNGV. Unmatched junction bases numbered 3, after V lost 4 bases and J lost 4 bases. The CDR3 length is 14 residues.